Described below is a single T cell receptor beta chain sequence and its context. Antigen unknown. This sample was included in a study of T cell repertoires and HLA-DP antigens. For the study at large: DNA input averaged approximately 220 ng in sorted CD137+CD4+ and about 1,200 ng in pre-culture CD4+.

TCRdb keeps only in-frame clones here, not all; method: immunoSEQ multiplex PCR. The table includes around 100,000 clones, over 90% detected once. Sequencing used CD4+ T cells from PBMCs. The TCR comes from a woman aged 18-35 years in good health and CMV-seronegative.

The chain's CDR3 is CASSFQPGGNTEAFF. CDR3 in DNA: TGTGCCAGCAGCTTCCAGCCAGGGGGGAACACTGAAGCTTTCTTT. The chain joins TRBV7-6 to TRBJ1-1; 7 bases agree with TRBD1. Looked up from germline, CDR1 is SGHVS and CDR2 is FNYEAQ. The CDR3 runs 15 residues. V was clipped by 3 bases and J by 1 base; unmatched bases: 5.